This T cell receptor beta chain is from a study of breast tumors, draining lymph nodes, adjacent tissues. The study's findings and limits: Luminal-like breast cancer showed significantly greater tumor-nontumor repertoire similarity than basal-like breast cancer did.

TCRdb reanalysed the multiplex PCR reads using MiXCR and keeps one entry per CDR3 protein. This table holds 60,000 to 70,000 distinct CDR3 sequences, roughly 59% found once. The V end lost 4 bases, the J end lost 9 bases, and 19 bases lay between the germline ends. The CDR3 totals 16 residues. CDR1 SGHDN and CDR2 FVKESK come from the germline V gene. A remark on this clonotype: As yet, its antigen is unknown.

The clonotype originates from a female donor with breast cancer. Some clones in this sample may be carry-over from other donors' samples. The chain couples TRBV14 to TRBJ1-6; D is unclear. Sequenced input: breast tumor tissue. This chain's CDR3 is CASSRGGIGSASPLHF. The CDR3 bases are TGTGCCAGCAGCCGCGGAGGGATTGGGTCGGCTTCACCCCTCCACTTT.